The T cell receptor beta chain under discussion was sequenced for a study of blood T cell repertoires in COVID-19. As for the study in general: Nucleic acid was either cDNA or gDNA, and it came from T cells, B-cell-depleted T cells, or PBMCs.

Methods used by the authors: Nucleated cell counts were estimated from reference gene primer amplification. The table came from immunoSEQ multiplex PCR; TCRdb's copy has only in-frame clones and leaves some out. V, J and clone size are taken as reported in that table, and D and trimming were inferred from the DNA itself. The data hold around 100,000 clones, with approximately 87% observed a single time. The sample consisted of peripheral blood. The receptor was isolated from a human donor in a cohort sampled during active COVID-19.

CDR3 bases: TGTGCCAGCAGCTCTACACTACCCGACCAGCCCCAGCATTTT. It translates to CASSSTLPDQPQHF. V is TRBV5-6 and J is TRBJ1-5, with D unclear. This CDR3 is 14 amino acids long. Trimming cost V 3 bases and J 7 bases, with 14 bases left between them. Per germline, CDR1 SGHDT and CDR2 YYEEEE.